The source of this T cell receptor beta chain is a study of Ad26.COV2.S vaccination and SARS-CoV-2 variants. At the level of the study: Once, or twice with 56 days between doses, Ad26.COV2.S was given intramuscularly. Findings of the study overall: Non-spike TCR breadth was similar in vaccine and placebo recipients. Possibly, TCR breadth and depth analyses underestimated total T cell responses.

Repertoires were generated with immunoSEQ multiplex PCR, while TCRdb's copy carries only in-frame clones and drops some. The sample comprises 300,000 to 350,000 clones, almost 90% of which are singletons, and about 5% rests with the top ten. The CDR3 consists of 15 residues. Germline loops: CDR1 LNHDA, CDR2 SQIVND (reference sequence). With 0 bases removed from V and 4 bases from J, the gap between germline ends came to 12 bases. Regarding this clone: Its target is not known.

Specified treatment: roughly 18 received Ad26.COV2.S at low or high dose, single or two shots; roughly 5 received placebo; per-sample allocation not given. Day 63 following the first vaccine or placebo injection was when the samples were taken. Ad26.COV2.S expressed prefusion-stabilized spike from the original Wuhan strain. This TCR was sampled from a person between 18 and 65 years old who received the Ad26.COV2.S COVID-19 vaccine or a placebo. The chain is built from TRBV19 and TRBJ1-2; D call uncertain. This material consisted of peripheral blood, taken in a trial of Ad26.COV2.S vaccine versus placebo. The CDR3: CASSIDRTGFYGYTF. The CDR3 DNA reads TGTGCCAGTAGTATAGATCGCACTGGCTTCTATGGCTACACCTTC.